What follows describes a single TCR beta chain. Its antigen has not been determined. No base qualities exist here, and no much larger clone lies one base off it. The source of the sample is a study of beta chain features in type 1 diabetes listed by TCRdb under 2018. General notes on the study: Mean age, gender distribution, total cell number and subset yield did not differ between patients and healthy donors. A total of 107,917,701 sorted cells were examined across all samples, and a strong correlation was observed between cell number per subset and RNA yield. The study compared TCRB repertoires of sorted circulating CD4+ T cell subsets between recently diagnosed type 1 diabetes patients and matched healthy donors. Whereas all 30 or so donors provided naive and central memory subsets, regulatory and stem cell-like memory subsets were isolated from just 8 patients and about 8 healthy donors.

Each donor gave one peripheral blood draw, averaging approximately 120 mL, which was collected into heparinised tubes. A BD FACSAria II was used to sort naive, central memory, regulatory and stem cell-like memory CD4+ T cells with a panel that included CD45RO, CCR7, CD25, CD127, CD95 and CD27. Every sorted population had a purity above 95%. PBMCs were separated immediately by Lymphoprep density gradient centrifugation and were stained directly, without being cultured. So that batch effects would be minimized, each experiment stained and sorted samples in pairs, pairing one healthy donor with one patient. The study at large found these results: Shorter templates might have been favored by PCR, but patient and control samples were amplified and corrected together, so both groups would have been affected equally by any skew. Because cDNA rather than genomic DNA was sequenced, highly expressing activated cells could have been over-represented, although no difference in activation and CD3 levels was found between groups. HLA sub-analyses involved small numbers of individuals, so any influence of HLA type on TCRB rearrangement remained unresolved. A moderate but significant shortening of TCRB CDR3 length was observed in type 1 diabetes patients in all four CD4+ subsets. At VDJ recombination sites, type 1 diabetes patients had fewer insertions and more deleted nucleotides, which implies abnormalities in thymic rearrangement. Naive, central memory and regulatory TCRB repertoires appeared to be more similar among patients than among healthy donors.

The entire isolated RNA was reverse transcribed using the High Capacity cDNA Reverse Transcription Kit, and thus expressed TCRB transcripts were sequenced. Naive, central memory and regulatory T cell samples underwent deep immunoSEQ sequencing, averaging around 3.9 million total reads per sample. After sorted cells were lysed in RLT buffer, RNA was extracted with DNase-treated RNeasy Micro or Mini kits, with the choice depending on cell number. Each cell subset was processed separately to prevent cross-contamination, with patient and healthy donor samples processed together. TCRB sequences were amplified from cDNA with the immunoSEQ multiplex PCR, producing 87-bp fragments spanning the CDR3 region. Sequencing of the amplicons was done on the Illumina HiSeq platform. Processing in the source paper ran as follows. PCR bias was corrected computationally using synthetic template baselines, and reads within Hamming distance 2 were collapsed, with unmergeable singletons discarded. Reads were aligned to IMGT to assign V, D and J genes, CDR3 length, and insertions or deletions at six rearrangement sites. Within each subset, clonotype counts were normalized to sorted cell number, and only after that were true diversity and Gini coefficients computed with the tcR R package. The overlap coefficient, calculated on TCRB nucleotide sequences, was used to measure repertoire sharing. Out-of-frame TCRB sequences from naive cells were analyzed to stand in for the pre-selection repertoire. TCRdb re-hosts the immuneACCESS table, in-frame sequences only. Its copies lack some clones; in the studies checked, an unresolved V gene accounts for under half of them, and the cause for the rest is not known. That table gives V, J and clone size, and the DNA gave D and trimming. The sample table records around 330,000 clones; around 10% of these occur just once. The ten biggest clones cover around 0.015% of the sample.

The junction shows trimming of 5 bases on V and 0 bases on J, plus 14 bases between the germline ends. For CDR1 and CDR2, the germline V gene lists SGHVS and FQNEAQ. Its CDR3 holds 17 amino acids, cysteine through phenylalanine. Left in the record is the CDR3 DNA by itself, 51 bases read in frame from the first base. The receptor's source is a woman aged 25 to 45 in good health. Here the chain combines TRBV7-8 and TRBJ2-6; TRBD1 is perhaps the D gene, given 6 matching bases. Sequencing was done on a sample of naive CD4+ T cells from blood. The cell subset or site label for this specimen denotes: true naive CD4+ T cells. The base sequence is TGTGCCAGCAGCCCCAGGGGCGCGAGCTCTGGGGCCAACGTCCTGACTTTC. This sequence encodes CASSPRGASSGANVLTF.